The clone carrying this T cell receptor (beta chain) was seen ten or more times. What it binds is not known. CDR1 and CDR2 (germline): SEHNR, FQNEAQ (reference sequence). V was pared by 3 bases and J by 0 bases, with 9 bases of the junction left unmatched. The CDR3 consists of 17 residues. Healthy Caucasians supplied all donations. This specimen belongs to a study of identical twins. Regarding the study as a whole: Where out-of-frame alpha sequences were twin-shared, they showed excess low generation probability. Interpretation of the results relied on cross-sectional statistical analysis and not on following the same donors.

A universal primer site was created by template switching, with the cDNA bearing unique molecular identifiers. TCRdb reprocessed the 5' RACE reads with MiXCR, giving one entry per CDR3 protein. The data contain 140,000 to 150,000 distinct CDR3 sequences, roughly 3.3% of them singletons. The chain carries TRBV7-9 and TRBJ2-7; 9 nucleotides match TRBD2. Input material: memory T cells sorted from blood. This clonotype was obtained from a man younger than 35 in good health. CDR3 sequence reads: CASSFGGRASRSYEQYV. The CDR3 region has the DNA TGTGCCAGCAGCTTCGGCGGGAGGGCCAGTCGCTCCTACGAGCAGTACGTC.